This T cell receptor beta chain was sequenced in a study of metastatic and nonmetastatic thyroid tumors. The sample holds many counts of this clone. TCRdb used MiXCR to call clones anew from the PCR reads. The sample lists 25,000 to 35,000 clones, around 25% seen once, with about 14% in the top ten. Patients had received no treatment of any kind before thyroid surgery. The source material was blood. The clonotype originates from a female donor with papillary thyroid cancer or a benign thyroid nodule (not recorded which). Some clones in this sample may be carry-over from other donors' samples.

In DNA form, the CDR3 reads TGTGCCAGTGGGGGTGCGCTAGCCAATGAAAAACTGTTTTTT. Its translation: CASGGALANEKLFF. This chain links TRBV19 with TRBJ1-4, with D tentatively TRBD1 (5 bases). The CDR3 is made up of 14 amino acids. V lost 8 bases, J lost 5 bases, and 15 bases lay in between. Germline-derived CDR1 and CDR2 are LNHDA and SQIVND (reference sequence).